One and the same sample provided the 16 T cell receptor beta chains below, sequenced in a study of cytotoxic CD8 clonotypes in ibrutinib-treated CLL. Using immunoSEQ multiplex PCR, the repertoire was profiled, and TCRdb retains in-frame clones only, with some absent. The table has just over 200,000 clones, about 75% seen once. Sequenced here: PBMCs, sampled after 12 months of ibrutinib treatment. The receptor set was obtained from a human donor with chronic lymphocytic leukemia.

The chain uses TRBV9 and TRBJ2-7; 8 bases fit TRBD1. The J segment lost 2 bases and the V segment lost 4 bases, leaving 14 bases of the junction unmatched. Germline V gene sequence: CDR1 SGDLS, CDR2 YYNGEE. This CDR3 has 17 residues. CDR3 residues: CASSHGHRTGLTYEQYF. CDR3 DNA: TGTGCCAGCAGCCATGGTCATCGGACAGGGTTAACCTACGAGCAGTACTTC.

The chain joins TRBV5-1 to TRBJ1-2, with D unresolved. The germline CDR1 and CDR2 sequences are SGHRS and YFSETQ. The CDR3 is made up of 12 amino acids. V was trimmed by 8 bases and J by 1 base, leaving 9 bases between them. CDR3 nucleotides: TGCGCCAGTATGAACAGTAACTATGGCTACACCTTC. This sequence encodes CASMNSNYGYTF.

The rearrangement uses TRBV30 and TRBJ2-7; D is perhaps TRBD2 (6 bases). Germline loops: CDR1 GTSNPN, CDR2 SVGIG (reference sequence). V was trimmed by 2 bases and J by 0 bases, leaving 17 bases between them. The CDR3 spans 16 residues. DNA of the CDR3: TGTGCCTGGAGTCCATCGATAGCGGCCAGCTCCTACGAGCAGTACTTC. Protein: CAWSPSIAASSYEQYF. Variable domain in full (rest from reference TRBV30 and TRBJ2-7): SQTIHQWPATLVQPVGSPLSLECTVEGTSNPNLYWYRQAAGRGLQLLFYSVGIGQISSEVPQNLSASRPQDRQFILSSKKLLLSDSGFYLCAWSPSIAASSYEQYFGPGTRLTVT.

The chain combines TRBV30 with TRBJ1-1; TRBD1 aligns across 7 bases. V shed 3 bases, J shed 0 bases, and the junction held 7 bases outside the gene matches. The CDR3 covers 15 residues. Germline V gene lookup returns CDR1 GTSNPN and CDR2 SVGIG (reference sequence). CDR3 coding DNA: TGTGCCTGGAGAGATTTACAGGGGTTGAACACTGAAGCTTTCTTT. Its translation is CAWRDLQGLNTEAFF. Using reference TRBV30 and TRBJ1-1 for the parts outside the CDR3, the full variable domain is SQTIHQWPATLVQPVGSPLSLECTVEGTSNPNLYWYRQAAGRGLQLLFYSVGIGQISSEVPQNLSASRPQDRQFILSSKKLLLSDSGFYLCAWRDLQGLNTEAFFGQGTRLTVV.

This clone has only one observation. The chain links TRBV5-1 to TRBJ2-1; perhaps TRBD2 as D (5 bases). The length of the CDR3 is 13 residues. With 4 bases removed from V and 9 bases from J, the gap between germline ends came to 14 bases. The V gene's germline CDR1 is SGHRS and CDR2 YFSETQ. CDR3 region: CASSREGRGEQFF. CDR3 DNA sequence: TGCGCCAGCAGCCGGGAAGGGCGTGGTGAGCAGTTCTTC.

V and J are TRBV28 and TRBJ1-2; D is ambiguous. The CDR3 totals 12 residues. The ends were cut back, 7 bases at V and 1 base at J, with 7 bases in the middle. Per germline, CDR1 MDHEN and CDR2 SYDVKM. In DNA, the CDR3 is TGTGCCAGCACCTATTATAACTATGGCTACACCTTC. Protein sequence: CASTYYNYGYTF.

This chain uses TRBV27 with TRBJ2-7; D call uncertain. The V end lost 3 bases, the J end lost 4 bases, and 13 bases lay between the germline ends. Germline CDR1 is MNHEY and CDR2 is SMNVEV (reference sequence). This CDR3 region has 14 residues. CDR3 loop: CASSFSGHQYEQYF. CDR3 nucleotides: TGTGCCAGCAGTTTCTCCGGGCATCAGTACGAGCAGTACTTC.

This rearrangement joins TRBV5-1 to TRBJ1-2; D is uncertain. V lost 0 bases and J 4 bases, leaving 10 bases between the germline ends. The CDR3 extends over 14 amino acids. CDR1 is SGHRS and CDR2 is YFSETQ in the germline V gene. Here the CDR3 DNA reads TGCGCCAGCAGCTTGGAACGGAGTGTCTATGGCTACACCTTC. It encodes CASSLERSVYGYTF. Together with reference TRBV5-1 and TRBJ1-2, the CDR3 gives the full variable domain: KAGVTQTPRYLIKTRGQQVTLSCSPISGHRSVSWYQQTPGQGLQFLFEYFSETQRNKGNFPGRFSGRQFSNSRSEMNVSTLELGDSALYLCASSLERSVYGYTFGSGTRLTVV.

The chain employs TRBV5-1 and TRBJ2-7; perhaps TRBD1 as D (7 bases). V gave up 0 bases and J gave up 4 bases, with 32 bases separating them. Germline lookup yields CDR1 SGHRS and CDR2 YFSETQ. The CDR3 runs to 21 residues. CDR3 in amino acids: CASSLGGPGGTDTPNEYEQYF. Written as DNA, the CDR3 is TGCGCCAGCAGCTTGGGAGGACCGGGCGGGACAGACACCCCGAATGAATACGAGCAGTACTTC.

This clone was found a few times. The CDR3 DNA reads TGTGCCAGTAGTATTGGGGCAGGGGGCGATGAGCAGTTCTTC. This translates into CASSIGAGGDEQFF. V and J are TRBV19 and TRBJ2-1; TRBD1 matches at 8 bases. With V trimmed by 3 bases and J by 8 bases, 6 bases remained unmatched. Germline V gene sequence: CDR1 LNHDA, CDR2 SQIVND (reference sequence). The CDR3 covers 14 residues. Variable domain in full (rest from reference TRBV19 and TRBJ2-1): DGGITQSPKYLFRKEGQNVTLSCEQNLNHDAMYWYRQDPGQGLRLIYYSQIVNDFQKGDIAEGYSVSREKKESFPLTVTSAQKNPTAFYLCASSIGAGGDEQFFGPGTRLTVL.

This clone occurred a few times. This chain uses TRBV11-3 with TRBJ1-1, with D perhaps matching TRBD1 (6 bases). The germline V gene has CDR1 SGHNT and CDR2 YENEEA. There are 13 residues in the CDR3. V was cut by 4 bases and J by 3 bases, with 9 bases left in between. This CDR3 reads CASSSEGDTEAFF. DNA of the CDR3: TGTGCCAGCAGCTCCGAGGGGGACACTGAAGCTTTCTTT.

This clone showed up just once. This chain connects TRBV6-5 to TRBJ2-7; 9 nucleotides line up with TRBD1. This CDR3 contains 14 residues. Germline assignment: CDR1 MNHEY and CDR2 SVGAGI. Trimming took 2 bases from V and 5 from J; bases not matched to a gene: 4. The CDR3 DNA is TGTGCCAGCAGTTACAGACAGGGGGGGGACGAGCAGTACTTC. Encoded protein: CASSYRQGGDEQYF.

V and J are TRBV9 and TRBJ1-6, with D hard to call. Germline V lookup: CDR1 SGDLS, CDR2 YYNGEE. V dropped 2 bases and J dropped 4 bases, with 7 bases sitting between them. CDR3 length: 14 amino acids. The CDR3 bases are TGTGCCAGCAGCGTTAATCCTTATAATTCACCCCTCCACTTT. Amino acid sequence: CASSVNPYNSPLHF. Supplemented by reference TRBV9 and TRBJ1-6, the full variable domain reads DSGVTQTPKHLITATGQRVTLRCSPRSGDLSVYWYQQSLDQGLQFLIQYYNGEERAKGNILERFSAQQFPDLHSELNLSSLELGDSALYFCASSVNPYNSPLHFGNGTRLTVT.

V gene TRBV4-3 combines with J gene TRBJ2-7; TRBD2 matches 9 bases. In germline, CDR1 is LGHNA, CDR2 YSLEER. V dropped 6 bases and J dropped 5; count of bases not matched to a gene: 5. This CDR3 has 13 residues. CDR3 in DNA: TGCGCCAGCAGTCCGGGACTAGCCCACGAGCAGTACTTC. Residues: CASSPGLAHEQYF.

The genes are TRBV7-3 and TRBJ2-2; 8 bases map to TRBD2. J was trimmed by 4 bases and V by 6 bases; bases with no gene match: 4. CDR1 is SGHTA and CDR2 is FQGTGA in the germline V gene. This CDR3 spans 14 amino acids. This CDR3 is CASSTTSGTGELFF. CDR3 nucleotides: TGTGCCAGCAGTACCACTAGCGGCACCGGGGAGCTGTTTTTT. Full variable domain (outside the CDR3, taken from reference TRBV7-3 and TRBJ2-2): GAGVSQTPSNKVTEKGKYVELRCDPISGHTALYWYRQSLGQGPEFLIYFQGTGAADDSGLPNDRFFAVRPEGSVSTLKIQRTERGDSAVYLCASSTTSGTGELFFGEGSRLTVL.

V and J are TRBV10-3 and TRBJ1-2; tentatively, D is TRBD1 (6 bases). This CDR3 is 14 amino acids long. Trimming stripped 4 bases from V and 6 bases from J, with 15 bases between. Germline V gives CDR1 ENHRY, CDR2 SYGVKD. Here the CDR3 DNA reads TGTGCCATCAGTGGGGGTGGGGGGCTGGATGGCTACACCTTC. Translating it yields CAISGGGGLDGYTF.